Following are 27 T cell receptor beta chains from one sample sequenced in a study of regulatory T cells in long-lasting Graves disease (dated by TCRdb to the early 2020s). In light of the paper, this sample's time point label describes: persistent/refractory GD, antithyroid drugs over 5 years with positive TRAb. For both TCR sequencing and RNA sequencing, RNA was extracted from PBMCs in TRIzol. The library was prepared using multiplex PCR. This sample was sequenced with an Illumina HiSeq 4000. TCR beta libraries were built with iRepertoire HTBI primers and Arm-PCR amplification of CDR3 regions. TCRdb passed the public sequencing reads through fastp at Q25 and MiXCR, retaining productive beta sequences. Rows with a matching CDR3 protein are joined into one entry that keeps the most common DNA and genes. Recorded for this sample are 350,000 to 450,000 distinct CDR3 sequences; over 20% of them occurred a single time. Approximately 14% of the sample comes from the top ten.

The source was peripheral blood mononuclear cells (PBMCs), collected when the disease was refractory, from a patient treated with antithyroid drugs. The receptors were sampled from a female donor with Graves disease.

This clonotype was seen many times. Germline is not matched at one junction end, which may reflect a read error. The V gene is TRBV12-3 or TRBV12-4, the J gene TRBJ2-7; 11 nucleotides match TRBD2. The CDR3 runs 12 residues. The CDR3 spells CASSSGLAGMNF. The CDR3 bases are TGTGCCAGCAGTTCCGGACTAGCGGGTATGAACTTC.

The V call is TRBV11-2, the J call TRBJ2-3; the match to TRBD2 covers 11 bases. Germline lookup yields CDR1 SGHAT and CDR2 FQNNGV. The CDR3 length is 17 residues. Germline trimming cut 1 base from V and 6 bases from J; bases unmatched to any gene: 9. The CDR3 here is CASSLVSSGRKLDTQYF. As DNA, the CDR3 is TGTGCCAGCAGCTTAGTCTCTAGCGGGAGGAAATTGGATACGCAGTATTTT.

The V gene is TRBV6-9, the J gene TRBJ2-2, with 7 bases fitting TRBD2. The CDR3 has 17 residues. Germline V gene sequence: CDR1 MNHGY, CDR2 SVAAGI. V lost 4 bases, J lost 2 bases, and 10 bases stayed unmatched. CDR3 DNA: TGTGCCAGCAGTTGGGATCGGGGGAGGGCCAACACCGGGGAGCTGTTTTTT. Translating it yields CASSWDRGRANTGELFF.

At least ten counts were recorded for this clonotype. This chain connects TRBV27 to TRBJ2-5; D remains unclear. The CDR3 is 14 residues long. From germline, CDR1 is MNHEY and CDR2 SMNVEV (reference sequence). Between the trimmed V and J ends, which lost 6 bases and 4 bases, there was a span of 15 bases. The DNA of the CDR3 is TGTGCCAGCAGATCGACTCATCTCGGAGAGACCCAGTACTTC. Translation gives CASRSTHLGETQYF.

This clonotype was counted ten times or more. The chain carries TRBV27 and TRBJ1-6, with unresolved D. The germline V and J ends were trimmed by 2 bases and 8 bases, with 13 bases remaining between them. Looked up from germline, CDR1 is MNHEY and CDR2 is SMNVEV (reference sequence). CDR3 length: 15 residues. For the CDR3, the DNA is TGTGCCAGCAGTTTAAGTCCCCTCGGCGATTCACCCCTCCACTTT. Translating it yields CASSLSPLGDSPLHF.

A remark on this clonotype: A much larger clone lies one base from this, so it may be a read error. The rearrangement links TRBV12-3 or TRBV12-4 to TRBJ2-2; 10 bases map to TRBD2. There are 17 residues in the CDR3. Here the CDR3 DNA reads TGTGCCAGCAGTTTCCCTCCTAGCGGGAGATCCACCGGGGAGCTGCTTTTT. Translation gives CASSFPPSGRSTGELLF.

Turning to this clonotype: Just one base apart from a much larger clone, this may be a read error. The J gene is TRBJ1-1, the V gene TRBV12-3 or TRBV12-4; D is undetermined. The CDR3 is made up of 14 amino acids. The V end was cut by 6 bases, the J end by 0 bases, with 11 bases between. This CDR3 is CASRKRVLNTEAFF. The CDR3 bases are TGTGCCAGCAGAAAACGGGTCCTGAACACTGAAGCTTTCTTT.

This clonotype was detected many times. The rearrangement joins TRBV28 to TRBJ2-7; TRBD1 or TRBD2 may be the D gene (5 bases each). The CDR3 runs to 14 residues. V was cut by 6 bases and J by 2 bases, with 14 bases left in between. CDR1 is MDHEN and CDR2 is SYDVKM in the germline V gene. As DNA, the CDR3 is TGTGCCAGCAGCAACCGGGACGGCACCTACGAGCAGTACTTC. Protein: CASSNRDGTYEQYF.

This clonotype was detected ten times or more. The chain has TRBV15 and TRBJ2-4; D is possibly TRBD2 (6 bases). This CDR3 is 16 amino acids long. Trimming removed 3 bases at V and 3 bases at J, with 15 bases between. The germline gives CDR1 LNHNV, CDR2 YYDKDF (reference sequence). CDR3 in amino acids: CATSRRLKEGKNIQYF. CDR3 nucleotide sequence: TGTGCCACCAGCAGGAGACTTAAGGAGGGCAAAAACATTCAGTACTTC.

This clonotype came up a few times. The V and J genes are TRBV5-5 and TRBJ2-7; no clear D gene. The V end lost 0 bases, the J end lost 2 bases, and 9 bases lay between the germline ends. CDR1 is SGHKS, CDR2 YYEKEE, per germline (reference sequence). The CDR3 is 14 residues long. The CDR3 region has the DNA TGTGCCAGCAGCTTGGTACCTTACACCTACGAGCAGTACTTC. Protein: CASSLVPYTYEQYF. The full variable domain, with the rest looked up from reference TRBV5-5 and TRBJ2-7, is DAGVTQSPTHLIKTRGQQVTLRCSPISGHKSVSWYQQVLGQGPQFIFQYYEKEERGRGNFPDRFSARQFPNYSSELNVNALLLGDSALYLCASSLVPYTYEQYFGPGTRLTVT.

The chain carries TRBV4-2 and TRBJ1-1; D is perhaps TRBD1 (5 bases). Deletions cut 0 bases from V and 4 bases from J, with 12 bases between. Germline CDR1 reads LGHNA; CDR2 reads YNFKEQ. This CDR3 is 15 amino acids long. This CDR3 is CASSQESSGGTEAFF. The CDR3 region has the DNA TGTGCCAGCAGCCAAGAATCCTCCGGGGGCACTGAAGCTTTCTTT.

The table lists this clonotype with a few counts. V is TRBV11-2 and J is TRBJ2-3; 7 nucleotides line up with TRBD2. CDR1 is SGHAT and CDR2 is FQNNGV in the germline V gene. The trim removed 4 bases at V and 2 bases at J, leaving 9 bases unmatched. This CDR3 comprises 16 residues. The CDR3 DNA sequence: TGTGCCAGCAGCTCCCGAGTACGGGGGGACACAGATACGCAGTATTTT. Protein product: CASSSRVRGDTDTQYF.

Written as DNA, the CDR3 is TGTGCCAGCAGTTACGTGGTGGTAGAGGGCAATCAGCCCCAGCATTTT. Protein sequence: CASSYVVVEGNQPQHF. The gene calls are TRBV6-2 or TRBV6-3 and TRBJ1-5; D gene uncertain. Trimming pared 2 bases from V and 2 bases from J, leaving 13 bases between. In germline, CDR1 is MNHEY, CDR2 SVGEGT. There are 16 residues in the CDR3.

The V gene is TRBV11-3, the J gene TRBJ1-5, with no clear D. Germline V CDR1 and CDR2: SGHNT, YENEEA. Trimming took 5 bases from V and 0 from J, leaving 17 bases between them. The CDR3 loop spans 17 amino acids. The CDR3 DNA follows: TGTGCCAGCAGCAAAAAGGGAGTCTCTAATAGCAATCAGCCCCAGCATTTT. It translates to CASSKKGVSNSNQPQHF.

This clonotype occurred many times. The rearrangement uses TRBV28 and TRBJ1-2; 7 bases align to TRBD1. The V segment lost 4 bases and the J segment 2 bases; nucleotides outside the gene matches: 13. Germline loops: CDR1 MDHEN, CDR2 SYDVKM. This CDR3 contains 17 residues. CDR3 nucleotide sequence: TGTGCCAGCAGTTCCCACAGGGGTACACCACTAAACTATGGCTACACCTTC. Amino acids: CASSSHRGTPLNYGYTF.

This clonotype was picked up a small number of times. The V gene is TRBV19, the J gene TRBJ2-3; no clear D gene. Trimming pared 6 bases from V and 0 bases from J, leaving 7 bases between. The CDR3 totals 13 residues. The germline gives CDR1 LNHDA, CDR2 SQIVND (reference sequence). The CDR3 is CASRISSTDTQYF. CDR3 sequence (DNA): TGTGCCAGTAGAATATCTAGCACAGATACGCAGTATTTT.

Ten or more counts support this clonotype. The rearrangement uses TRBV2 and TRBJ1-2; D is ambiguous. CDR3 size: 17 residues. From germline, CDR1 is SNHLY and CDR2 FYNNEI. With 2 bases removed from V and 5 bases from J, the gap between germline ends came to 21 bases. CDR3 residues: CASSESLSLQRTYGYTF. CDR3 in DNA: TGTGCCAGCAGTGAAAGCTTGTCCCTACAGCGAACTTATGGCTACACCTTC.

Turning to this clonotype: Since a much larger clone is just one base distant, this may be a read error. This chain links TRBV27 with TRBJ2-5; D unresolved. CDR1 is MNHEY, CDR2 SMNVEV, per germline (reference sequence). The CDR3 has 12 residues. V lost 6 bases to trimming and J lost 7 bases, with 12 bases between them. CDR3 bases: TGTGCCAGCAGAAATGGAGTGGGGACCCAGTACTTC. Its translation: CASRNGVGTQYF.

In its sample, this clonotype was seen many times. The chain uses TRBV3-1 and TRBJ1-2; 8 bases are shared with TRBD1. The CDR3 is made up of 16 amino acids. After removal of 3 bases from V and 2 bases from J, the junction contained 8 bases not matched to a gene. The V gene's germline CDR1 is LGHDT and CDR2 YNNKEL (reference sequence). CDR3 amino acids: CASSHNRGTQNYGYTF. In nucleotides, the CDR3 is TGTGCCAGCAGCCATAACAGGGGGACACAAAACTATGGCTACACCTTC.

This sequence joins TRBV2 and TRBJ2-1, with 11 nucleotides matching TRBD2. CDR1 SNHLY and CDR2 FYNNEI come from the germline V gene. V was pared by 5 bases and J by 0 bases, with 3 bases of the junction left unmatched. The CDR3 runs 16 residues. Here the CDR3 reads CASSLLAGGSYNEQFF. Here the CDR3 DNA reads TGTGCCAGCAGTCTTCTAGCGGGAGGCTCCTACAATGAGCAGTTCTTC.

This clonotype was found many times. This chain uses TRBV5-4 with TRBJ2-7, with D tentatively TRBD2 (6 bases). Germline V gene lookup returns CDR1 SGHNT and CDR2 YYREEE (reference sequence). Trimming cost V 2 bases and J 6 bases, with 9 bases left between them. The CDR3 covers 12 residues. CDR3 region: CASSFHGSEQYF. The CDR3 DNA sequence: TGTGCCAGCAGCTTTCACGGGAGCGAGCAGTACTTC.

This clonotype was found a few times. This CDR3 reads CASTGAHNEQFF. Here the CDR3 DNA reads TGTGCCAGCACAGGGGCCCACAATGAGCAGTTCTTC. V is TRBV2 and J is TRBJ2-1, with a tentative D call TRBD1 (6 bases). Germline V gene data show CDR1 as SNHLY and CDR2 as FYNNEI. The ends were cut back, 7 bases at V and 5 bases at J, with 9 bases in the middle. The CDR3 is made up of 12 amino acids.

V gene TRBV27 combines with J gene TRBJ1-6, with 9 bases matching TRBD1. Germline loops: CDR1 MNHEY, CDR2 SMNVEV (reference sequence). V dropped 5 bases and J dropped 10; count of bases not matched to a gene: 3. The CDR3 contains 13 residues. CDR3 amino acids: CASSRTGESPLHF. CDR3 DNA: TGTGCCAGCAGTAGGACAGGGGAGTCACCCCTCCACTTT.

This clonotype was recorded at least ten times. The DNA for the CDR3 is TGTGCCAGCAGCTTATTTACGGGGTCTTTAAACTATGGCTACACCTTC. Translating gives CASSLFTGSLNYGYTF. V usage is TRBV7-8 and J usage is TRBJ1-2; D is uncertain. The germline gives CDR1 SGHVS, CDR2 FQNEAQ. Trimming left V 2 bases short and J 2 bases short, with 15 bases between. The CDR3 runs 16 residues.

There are many counts of this clonotype. This chain links TRBV6-1 with TRBJ2-7, with unresolved D. Germline V CDR1 and CDR2: MNHNS, SASEGT. The length of the CDR3 is 16 residues. Trimming shortened V by 6 bases and J by 3 bases, and 21 bases separated the two germline ends. CDR3 sequence (DNA): TGTGCCAGCAGAGCCGTTTTGGGGAACCGGATCTACGAGCAGTACTTC. Amino acids: CASRAVLGNRIYEQYF.

This rearrangement joins TRBV5-1 to TRBJ2-5; 9 positions match TRBD2. The V gene's germline CDR1 is SGHRS and CDR2 YFSETQ. CDR3 length equals 16 residues. The ends lost 5 bases at V and 2 bases at J; junction bases unmatched: 10. CDR3 region: CASREGTSFLQETQYF. CDR3 DNA: TGCGCCAGCAGAGAGGGGACTAGCTTTCTTCAAGAGACCCAGTACTTC. The whole variable domain, filled in from reference TRBV5-1 and TRBJ2-5, reads KAGVTQTPRYLIKTRGQQVTLSCSPISGHRSVSWYQQTPGQGLQFLFEYFSETQRNKGNFPGRFSGRQFSNSRSEMNVSTLELGDSALYLCASREGTSFLQETQYFGPGTRLLVL.

This clonotype was counted only a few times. The chain carries TRBV3-1 and TRBJ2-2; D is uncertain. Trimming pared 2 bases from V and 1 base from J, leaving 8 bases between. Germline CDR1 and CDR2: LGHDT and YNNKEL (reference sequence). The CDR3 covers 15 residues. The CDR3 nucleotides read TGTGCCAGCAGCCAATTTTTCGAGAACACCGGGGAGCTGTTTTTT. Its translation is CASSQFFENTGELFF.